The entry below gives a single TCR beta chain sequence along with its context. V gave up 8 bases and J gave up 7 bases, with 21 bases separating them. Per the germline V gene, CDR1 is MNHEY and CDR2 is SVGAGI. The CDR3 contains 15 residues. Categorization into cohorts depended on clinical history that participants reported. The data derive from a study of blood T cell repertoires in COVID-19. Sequencing was performed with immunoSEQ multiplex PCR; in TCRdb, only in-frame clones are kept and a portion is missing. This sample has more than 400,000 clones, with about 92% found just once. This sequence joins TRBV6-5 and TRBJ2-1; tentative D call: TRBD1 (6 bases). The sequenced material came from PBMCs or T cells enriched from blood (not recorded which). The TCR comes from a young man who had recovered from COVID-19. The CDR3 is CASSSQGPIPNEQFF. In DNA form, the CDR3 reads TGTGCCAGCTCTAGCCAGGGGCCAATTCCTAATGAGCAGTTCTTC.